The present entry profiles one TCR beta chain with its context. TCRdb's table, derived via immunoSEQ multiplex PCR, lists solely in-frame clones and lacks some. The top ten clones hold 0.25% to 0.35% of a sample with fewer than 100,000 clones, approximately 90% of them seen once. This entry comes from a study of OX40 agonist ivuxolimab in advanced cancers. This CDR3 has 15 amino acids. Deletions cut 2 bases from V and 4 bases from J, with 17 bases between. Germline lookup yields CDR1 SQVTM and CDR2 ANQGSEA. The chain combines TRBV29-1 with TRBJ1-1; no reliable D call. Sequencing used CD4+ or CD8+ T cells sorted from blood, obtained in a trial of the OX40 agonist ivuxolimab. This receptor was obtained from an adult with an advanced solid tumor such as melanoma, head and neck, liver or kidney cancer. CDR3 residues: CSVENPRERVTEAFF. The CDR3 DNA follows: TGCAGCGTTGAAAACCCTAGGGAGCGGGTCACTGAAGCTTTCTTT.